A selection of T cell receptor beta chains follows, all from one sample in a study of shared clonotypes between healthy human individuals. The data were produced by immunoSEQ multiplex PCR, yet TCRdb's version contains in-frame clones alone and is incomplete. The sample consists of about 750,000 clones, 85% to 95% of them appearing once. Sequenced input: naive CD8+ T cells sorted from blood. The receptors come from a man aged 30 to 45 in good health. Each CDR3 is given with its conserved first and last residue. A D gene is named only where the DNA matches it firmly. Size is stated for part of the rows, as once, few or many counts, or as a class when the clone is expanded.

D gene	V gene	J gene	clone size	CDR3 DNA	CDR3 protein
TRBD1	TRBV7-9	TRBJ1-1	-	TGTGCCAGCAAGGGGCAGGGGGCCGGTGAAGCTTTCTTT	CASKGQGAGEAFF
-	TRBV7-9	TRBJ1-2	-	TGTGCCAGCACCCAGAAGGCGGATGGCTACACCTTC	CASTQKADGYTF
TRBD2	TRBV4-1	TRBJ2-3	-	TGCGCCAGCAGCCAACCTCTAGCGGCTAGCACAGATACGCAGTATTTT	CASSQPLAASTDTQYF
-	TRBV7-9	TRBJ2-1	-	TGTGCCAGCAGCTTAGGAGAAGTCGACACCAATGAGCAGTTCTTC	CASSLGEVDTNEQFF
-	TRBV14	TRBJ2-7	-	TGTGCCAGCAGCCAAGTTGTCAGGAGCTCCTACGAGCAGTACTTC	CASSQVVRSSYEQYF
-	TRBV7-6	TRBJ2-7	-	TGTGCCAGCAGCTTACAGGTGGGACGGAAGAAAGAGCAGTACTTC	CASSLQVGRKKEQYF
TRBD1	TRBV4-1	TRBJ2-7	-	TGCGCCAGCAGCCAAGACTTGACAGGGAATGCGTGGAACGAGCAGTACTTC	CASSQDLTGNAWNEQYF
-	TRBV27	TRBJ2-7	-	TGTGCCAGCAGTATCCGGACAGCCTACGAGCAGTACTTC	CASSIRTAYEQYF
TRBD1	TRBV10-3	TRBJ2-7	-	TGTGCCCTTCGCAATCCCCGGCTGGGACAGGATACGTACGAGCAGTACTTC	CALRNPRLGQDTYEQYF
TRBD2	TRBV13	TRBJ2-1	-	TGTGCCAGCAGCGCAGATAGCGGGACCTATGAGCAGTTCTTC	CASSADSGTYEQFF
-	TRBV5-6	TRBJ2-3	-	TGTGCCAGCAGCTTTGGGGTCCTTGCGCAGTATTTT	CASSFGVLAQYF
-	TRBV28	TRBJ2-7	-	TGTGCCAGCAGTTTTCTCCCCGGCAGGGCGGGTGACGAGCAGTACTTC	CASSFLPGRAGDEQYF
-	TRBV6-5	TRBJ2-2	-	TGTGCCAGCAGTTATGTAGGGGACGACACCGGGGAGCTGTTTTTT	CASSYVGDDTGELFF
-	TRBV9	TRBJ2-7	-	TGTGCCAGCAGCGGTGGGCGGGTAGCCTACGAGCAGTACTTC	CASSGGRVAYEQYF
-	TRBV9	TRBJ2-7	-	TGTGCCAGCAGCCCGGGAGTCTCCTACGAGCAGTACTTC	CASSPGVSYEQYF
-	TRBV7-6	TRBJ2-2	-	TGTGCCAGCAGCTTAGCGGGGGAGAACACCGGGGAGCTGTTTTTT	CASSLAGENTGELFF
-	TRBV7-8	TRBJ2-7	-	TGTGCCAGCAGCCCCGGCCTATACTCCTACGAGCAGTACTTC	CASSPGLYSYEQYF
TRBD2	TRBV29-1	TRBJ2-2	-	TGCAGCGTTGAACATCCCGCGGGAGTTACCGGGGAGCTGTTTTTT	CSVEHPAGVTGELFF
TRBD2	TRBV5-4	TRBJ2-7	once	TGTGCCAGCAGCCGTGGAGTTCCCGGGACTACTTCCTCCTACGAGCAGTACTTC	CASSRGVPGTTSSYEQYF
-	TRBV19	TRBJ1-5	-	TGTGCCAGTAGTATAGGGGGACATCAGCCCCAGCATTTT	CASSIGGHQPQHF
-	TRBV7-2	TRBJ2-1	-	TGTGCCAGCAGCTTAAACTCCGCGGTCGGTGGCAATGAGCAGTTCTTC	CASSLNSAVGGNEQFF
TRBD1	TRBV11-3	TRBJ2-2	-	TGTGCCAGCAGCTCGACAGGGGGTGCCACCGGGGAGCTGTTTTTT	CASSSTGGATGELFF
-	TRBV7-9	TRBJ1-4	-	TGTGCCAGCAGCCCCGAGGGATCGAATGAAAAACTGTTTTTT	CASSPEGSNEKLFF
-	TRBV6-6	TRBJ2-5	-	TGTGCCAGCAGTTACTCCACTAGGGTGGAGACCCAGTACTTC	CASSYSTRVETQYF
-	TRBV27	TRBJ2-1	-	TGTGCCAGCAGTCCTCCTCCTTGGACACCTTCCTACAATGAGCAGTTCTTC	CASSPPPWTPSYNEQFF
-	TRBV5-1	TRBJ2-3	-	TGCGCCAGCAGCGCTTACCAGGGGCGCGGCACAGATACGCAGTATTTT	CASSAYQGRGTDTQYF
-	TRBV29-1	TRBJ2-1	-	TGCAGCGCTGCCGGGACAAAGGTTTCCTTCGGTTCCTACAATGAGCAGTTCTTC	CSAAGTKVSFGSYNEQFF
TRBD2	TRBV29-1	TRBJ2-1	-	TGCAGCGTTGAAGGGCTAGCGGGAGTTGGTTCCTACAATGAGCAGTTCTTC	CSVEGLAGVGSYNEQFF
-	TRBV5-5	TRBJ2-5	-	TGTGCCAGCAGCTTGGCGAGGGAGACCCAGTACTTC	CASSLARETQYF
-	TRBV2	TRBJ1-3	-	TGTGCCAGCAGCGACCCCAGAGACTCTGGAAACACCATATATTTT	CASSDPRDSGNTIYF
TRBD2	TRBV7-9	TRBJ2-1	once	TGTGCCAGCAGCCAACTAGCGGGAGCCTACAATGAGCAGTTCTTC	CASSQLAGAYNEQFF
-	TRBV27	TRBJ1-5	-	TGTGCCAGCAGTTTTAGAGGGGCAAGCAATCAGCCCCAGCATTTT	CASSFRGASNQPQHF
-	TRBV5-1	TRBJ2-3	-	TGCGCCAGCAGCTTGTTTAGCCCTAGCACAGATACGCAGTATTTT	CASSLFSPSTDTQYF
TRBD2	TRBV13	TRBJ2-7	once	TGTGCCAGCAGCTCCACAGGGGTAGCGGGAGCCTCCTACGAGCAGTACTTC	CASSSTGVAGASYEQYF
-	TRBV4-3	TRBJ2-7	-	TGCGCCAGCAGCCAAGATTGGGCAGGGAGCTCCTACGAGCAGTACTTC	CASSQDWAGSSYEQYF
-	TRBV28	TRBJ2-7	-	TGTGCCAGCAGTTTCGGAACATACGAGCAGTACTTC	CASSFGTYEQYF
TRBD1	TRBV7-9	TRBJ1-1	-	TGTGCCAGCAGCCCACGGGACAGGGTGAACACTGAAGCTTTCTTT	CASSPRDRVNTEAFF
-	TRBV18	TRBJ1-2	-	TGTGCCAGCTCAGGCCTGAGGGGAGAAGCTAACTATGGCTACACCTTC	CASSGLRGEANYGYTF
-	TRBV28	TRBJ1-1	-	TGTGCCAGCAGTTTAGCGAGTATGAACACTGAAGCTTTCTTT	CASSLASMNTEAFF
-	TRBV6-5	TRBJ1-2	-	TGTGCCAGCAGTTACGTCTCTGGCTATGGCTACACCTTC	CASSYVSGYGYTF
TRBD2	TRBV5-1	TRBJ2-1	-	TGCGCCAGCAGCTTGGCTAGCGGGCTTCACAATGAGCAGTTCTTC	CASSLASGLHNEQFF
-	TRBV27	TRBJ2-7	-	TGTGCCAGCAGTATCGGGATCTCCTACGAGCAGTACTTC	CASSIGISYEQYF
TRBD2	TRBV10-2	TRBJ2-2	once	TGCGCCAGCAGTGAGTCGGTGCGGCGGGAGGGCCGGACCGGGGAGCTGTTTTTT	CASSESVRREGRTGELFF
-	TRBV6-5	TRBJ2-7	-	TGTGCCAGCAGTGAAACATTCAGCTCCTACGAGCAGTACTTC	CASSETFSSYEQYF
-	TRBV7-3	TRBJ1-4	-	TGTGCCAGCGGGGCAAAACTGTTTTTT	CASGAKLFF
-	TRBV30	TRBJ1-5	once	TGTGCCTGGAGTCGGCCGAATCAGCCCCAGCATTTT	CAWSRPNQPQHF
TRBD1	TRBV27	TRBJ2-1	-	TGTGCCAGCACCATAGGGACAGCCTACAATGAGCAGTTCTTC	CASTIGTAYNEQFF
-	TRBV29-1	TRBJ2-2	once	TGCAGCGCCATACAAATCAACACCGGGGAGCTGTTTTTT	CSAIQINTGELFF
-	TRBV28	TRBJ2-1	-	TGTGCCAGCAGTCCCGGGACACCATCCTACAATGAGCAGTTCTTC	CASSPGTPSYNEQFF
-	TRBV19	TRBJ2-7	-	TGTGCCAGCGGCCTCCAGGGGAATCCCTACGAGCAGTACTTC	CASGLQGNPYEQYF
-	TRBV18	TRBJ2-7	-	TGTGCCAGCTCACCCCCCGGAGGCTACGAGCAGTACTTC	CASSPPGGYEQYF